This TCR beta chain was recovered during a study of OX40 agonist ivuxolimab in advanced cancers. Per the germline V gene, CDR1 is MGHRA and CDR2 is YSYEKL. The junction had 5 bases not matched to a gene; V was cut back by 0 bases and J by 3 bases. This CDR3 spans 16 amino acids. Produced via immunoSEQ multiplex PCR; TCRdb's table is partial and in-frame only. The data hold some 60,000 clones, with 80% to 95% observed a single time. Here the sequenced sample was CD4+ or CD8+ T cells sorted from blood, taken in a trial of the OX40 agonist ivuxolimab. This TCR derives from an adult with an advanced solid tumor such as melanoma, head and neck, liver or kidney cancer. The chain joins TRBV4-1 to TRBJ2-7; the match to TRBD1 covers 10 bases. CDR3 sequence (DNA): TGCGCCAGCAGCCAAGATCTGGGACAGGGGAGCTACGAGCAGTACTTC. This codes for CASSQDLGQGSYEQYF.